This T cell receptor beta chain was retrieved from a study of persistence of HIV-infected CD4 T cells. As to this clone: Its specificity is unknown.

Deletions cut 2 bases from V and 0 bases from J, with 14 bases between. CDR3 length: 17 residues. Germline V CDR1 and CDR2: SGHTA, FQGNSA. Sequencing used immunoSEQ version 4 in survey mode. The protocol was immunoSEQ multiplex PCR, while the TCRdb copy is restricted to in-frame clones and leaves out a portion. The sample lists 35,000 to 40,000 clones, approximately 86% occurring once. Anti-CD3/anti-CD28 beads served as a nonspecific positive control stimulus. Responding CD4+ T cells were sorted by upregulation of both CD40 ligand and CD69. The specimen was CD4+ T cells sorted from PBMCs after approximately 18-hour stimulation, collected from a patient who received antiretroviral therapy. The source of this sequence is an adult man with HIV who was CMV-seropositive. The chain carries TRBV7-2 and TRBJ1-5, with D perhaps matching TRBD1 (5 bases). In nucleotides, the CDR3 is TGTGCCAGCAGCTTAAGCCGGCAGGGAGCTAGCAATCAGCCCCAGCATTTT. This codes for CASSLSRQGASNQPQHF. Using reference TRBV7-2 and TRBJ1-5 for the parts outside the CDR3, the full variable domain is GAGVSQSPSNKVTEKGKDVELRCDPISGHTALYWYRQSLGQGLEFLIYFQGNSAPDKSGLPSDRFSAERTGGSVSTLTIQRTQQEDSAVYLCASSLSRQGASNQPQHFGDGTRLSIL.